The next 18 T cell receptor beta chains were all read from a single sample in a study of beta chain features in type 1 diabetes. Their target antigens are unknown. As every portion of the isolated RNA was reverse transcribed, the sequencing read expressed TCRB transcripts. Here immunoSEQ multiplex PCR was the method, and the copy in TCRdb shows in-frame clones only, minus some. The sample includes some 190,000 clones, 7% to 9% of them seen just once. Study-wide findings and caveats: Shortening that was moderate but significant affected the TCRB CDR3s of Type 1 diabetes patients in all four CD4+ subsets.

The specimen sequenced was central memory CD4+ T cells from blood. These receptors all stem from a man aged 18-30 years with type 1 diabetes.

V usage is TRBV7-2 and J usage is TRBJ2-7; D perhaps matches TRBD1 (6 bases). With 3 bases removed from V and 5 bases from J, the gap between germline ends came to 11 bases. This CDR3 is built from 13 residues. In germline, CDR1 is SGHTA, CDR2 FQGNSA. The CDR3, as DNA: TGTGCCAGCAGCTTGCCGAGACAGGACGAGCAGTACTTC. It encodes CASSLPRQDEQYF.

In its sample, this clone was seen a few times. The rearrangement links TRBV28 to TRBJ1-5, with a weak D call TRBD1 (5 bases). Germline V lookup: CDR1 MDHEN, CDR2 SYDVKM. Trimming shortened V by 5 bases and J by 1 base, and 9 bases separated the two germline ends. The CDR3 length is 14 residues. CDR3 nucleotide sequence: TGTGCCAGCAGTACTGGGGGGAGCAATCAGCCCCAGCATTTT. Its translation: CASSTGGSNQPQHF.

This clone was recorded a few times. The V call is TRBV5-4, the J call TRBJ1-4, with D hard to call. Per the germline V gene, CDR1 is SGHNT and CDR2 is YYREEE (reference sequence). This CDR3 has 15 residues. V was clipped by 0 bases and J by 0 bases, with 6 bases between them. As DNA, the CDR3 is TGTGCCAGCAGCTTGGCGGGTGCAACTAATGAAAAACTGTTTTTT. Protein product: CASSLAGATNEKLFF.

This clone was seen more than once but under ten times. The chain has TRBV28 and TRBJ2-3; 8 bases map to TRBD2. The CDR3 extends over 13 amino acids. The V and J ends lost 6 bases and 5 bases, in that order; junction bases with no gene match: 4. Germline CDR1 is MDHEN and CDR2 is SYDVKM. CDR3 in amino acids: CASSPGGGDTQYF. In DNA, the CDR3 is TGTGCCAGCAGCCCCGGGGGGGGAGATACGCAGTATTTT.

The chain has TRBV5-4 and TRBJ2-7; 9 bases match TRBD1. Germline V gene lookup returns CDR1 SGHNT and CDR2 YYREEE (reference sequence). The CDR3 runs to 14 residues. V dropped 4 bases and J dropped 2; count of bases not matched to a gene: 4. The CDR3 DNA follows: TGTGCCAGCAGCCTGGACAGGGGTGCCTACGAGCAGTACTTC. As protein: CASSLDRGAYEQYF.

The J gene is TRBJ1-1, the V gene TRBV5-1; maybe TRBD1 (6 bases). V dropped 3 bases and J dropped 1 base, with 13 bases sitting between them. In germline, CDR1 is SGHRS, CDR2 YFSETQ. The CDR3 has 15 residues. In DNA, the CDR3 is TGCGCCAGCAGCTCCCAACAGGGTAGGAACACTGAAGCTTTCTTT. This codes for CASSSQQGRNTEAFF.

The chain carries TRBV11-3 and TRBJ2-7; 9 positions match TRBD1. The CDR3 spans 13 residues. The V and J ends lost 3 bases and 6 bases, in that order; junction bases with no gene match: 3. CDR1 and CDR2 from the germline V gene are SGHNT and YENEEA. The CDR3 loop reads CASSFRQGGEQYF. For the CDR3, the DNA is TGTGCCAGCAGCTTCCGACAGGGGGGCGAGCAGTACTTC.

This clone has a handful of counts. The CDR3 region is CASSFRGRAFF. CDR3 in DNA: TGTGCCAGCAGTTTCCGGGGGAGGGCTTTCTTT. The V call is TRBV28, the J call TRBJ1-1; D perhaps matches TRBD1 (5 bases). Trimming cost V 3 bases and J 11 bases, with 10 bases left between them. The germline CDR1 and CDR2 sequences are MDHEN and SYDVKM. The CDR3 runs 11 residues.

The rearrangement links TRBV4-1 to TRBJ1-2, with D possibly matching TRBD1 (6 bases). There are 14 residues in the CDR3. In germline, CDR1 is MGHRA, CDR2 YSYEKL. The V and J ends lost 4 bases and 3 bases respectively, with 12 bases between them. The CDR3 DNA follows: TGCGCCAGCAGCCCTACTCCAGGGGACTATGGCTACACCTTC. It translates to CASSPTPGDYGYTF.

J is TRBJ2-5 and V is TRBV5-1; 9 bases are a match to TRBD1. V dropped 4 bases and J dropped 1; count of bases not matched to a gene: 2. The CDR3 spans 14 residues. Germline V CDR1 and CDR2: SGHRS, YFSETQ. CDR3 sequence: CASSGGQGQETQYF. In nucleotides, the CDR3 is TGCGCCAGCAGCGGGGGACAGGGCCAAGAGACCCAGTACTTC.

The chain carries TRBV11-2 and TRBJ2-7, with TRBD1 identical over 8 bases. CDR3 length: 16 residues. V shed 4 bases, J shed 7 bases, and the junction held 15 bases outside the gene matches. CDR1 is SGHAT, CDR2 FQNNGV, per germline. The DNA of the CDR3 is TGTGCCAGCAGCTCAATAAGACAGGGGAGGTTAGGGGAGCAGTACTTC. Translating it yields CASSSIRQGRLGEQYF.

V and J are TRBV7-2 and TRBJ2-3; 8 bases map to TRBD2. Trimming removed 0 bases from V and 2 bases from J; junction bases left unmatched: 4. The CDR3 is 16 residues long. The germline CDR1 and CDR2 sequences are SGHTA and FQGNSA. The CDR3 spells CASSLASGSATDTQYF. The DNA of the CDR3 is TGTGCCAGCAGCTTAGCGAGCGGGAGTGCCACAGATACGCAGTATTTT. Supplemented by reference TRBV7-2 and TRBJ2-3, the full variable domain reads GAGVSQSPSNKVTEKGKDVELRCDPISGHTALYWYRQSLGQGLEFLIYFQGNSAPDKSGLPSDRFSAERTGGSVSTLTIQRTQQEDSAVYLCASSLASGSATDTQYFGPGTRLTVL.

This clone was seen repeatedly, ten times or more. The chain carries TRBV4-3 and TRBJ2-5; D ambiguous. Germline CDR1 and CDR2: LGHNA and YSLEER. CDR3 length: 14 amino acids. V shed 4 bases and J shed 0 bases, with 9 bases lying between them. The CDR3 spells CASSRKLNQETQYF. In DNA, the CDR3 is TGCGCCAGCAGCCGTAAGCTGAACCAAGAGACCCAGTACTTC.

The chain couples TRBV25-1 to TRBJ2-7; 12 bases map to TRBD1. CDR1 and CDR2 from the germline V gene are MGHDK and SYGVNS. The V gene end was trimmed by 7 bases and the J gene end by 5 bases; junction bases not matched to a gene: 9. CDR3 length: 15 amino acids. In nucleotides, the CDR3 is TGTGCCAGCAACCAAGGGGACAGGGGGCGCGACGAGCAGTACTTC. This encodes CASNQGDRGRDEQYF.

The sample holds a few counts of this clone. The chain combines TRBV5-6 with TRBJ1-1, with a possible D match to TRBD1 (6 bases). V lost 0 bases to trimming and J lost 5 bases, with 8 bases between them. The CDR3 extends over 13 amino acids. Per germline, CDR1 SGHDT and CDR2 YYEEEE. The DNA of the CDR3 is TGTGCCAGCAGCTTGGTGGGGGCGACTGAAGCTTTCTTT. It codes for CASSLVGATEAFF.

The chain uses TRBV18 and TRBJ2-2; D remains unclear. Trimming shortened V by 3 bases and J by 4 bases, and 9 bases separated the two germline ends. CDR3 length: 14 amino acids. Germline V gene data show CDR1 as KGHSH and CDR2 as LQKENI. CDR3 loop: CASSPDGLTGELFF. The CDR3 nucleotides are TGTGCCAGCTCACCTGATGGGCTCACCGGGGAGCTGTTTTTT. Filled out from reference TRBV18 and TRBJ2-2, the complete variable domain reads NAGVMQNPRHLVRRRGQEARLRCSPMKGHSHVYWYRQLPEEGLKFMVYLQKENIIDESGMPKERFSAEFPKEGPSILRIQQVVRGDSAAYFCASSPDGLTGELFFGEGSRLTVL.

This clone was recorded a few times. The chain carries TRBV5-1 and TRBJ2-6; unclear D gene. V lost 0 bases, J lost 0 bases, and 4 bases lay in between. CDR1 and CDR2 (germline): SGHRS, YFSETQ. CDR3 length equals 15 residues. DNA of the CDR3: TGCGCCAGCAGCTTGGCTAACTCTGGGGCCAACGTCCTGACTTTC. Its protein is CASSLANSGANVLTF.

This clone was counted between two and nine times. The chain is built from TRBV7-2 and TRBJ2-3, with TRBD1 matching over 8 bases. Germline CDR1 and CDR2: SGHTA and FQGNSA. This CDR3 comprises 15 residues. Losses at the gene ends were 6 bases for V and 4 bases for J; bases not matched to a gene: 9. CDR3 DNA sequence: TGTGCCAGCAGAGATAAGGACAGGGCCGCAGATACGCAGTATTTT. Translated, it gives CASRDKDRAADTQYF. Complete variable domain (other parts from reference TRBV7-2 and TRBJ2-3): GAGVSQSPSNKVTEKGKDVELRCDPISGHTALYWYRQSLGQGLEFLIYFQGNSAPDKSGLPSDRFSAERTGGSVSTLTIQRTQQEDSAVYLCASRDKDRAADTQYFGPGTRLTVL.